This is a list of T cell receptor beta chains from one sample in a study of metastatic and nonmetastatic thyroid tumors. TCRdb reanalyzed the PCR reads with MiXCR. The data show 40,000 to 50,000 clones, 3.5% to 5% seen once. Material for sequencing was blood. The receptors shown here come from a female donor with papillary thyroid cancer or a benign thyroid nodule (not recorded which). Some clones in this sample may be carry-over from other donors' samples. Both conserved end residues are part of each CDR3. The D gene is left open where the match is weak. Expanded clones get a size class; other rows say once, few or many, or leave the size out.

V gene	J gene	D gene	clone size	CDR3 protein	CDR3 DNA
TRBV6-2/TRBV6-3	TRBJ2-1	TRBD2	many	CASTLIALAGVTEQFF	TGTGCCAGCACCTTAATCGCTCTAGCGGGAGTCACTGAGCAGTTCTTC
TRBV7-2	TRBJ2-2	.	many	CASSLTSTTTGELFF	TGTGCCAGCAGCCTCACGTCTACAACCACCGGGGAGCTGTTTTTT
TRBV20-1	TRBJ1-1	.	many	CSARNADPGTEAFF	TGCAGTGCTAGGAATGCGGATCCAGGGACTGAAGCTTTCTTT
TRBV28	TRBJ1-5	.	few	CASSIPSGQPQHF	TGTGCCAGCAGTATCCCCTCTGGGCAGCCCCAGCATTTT
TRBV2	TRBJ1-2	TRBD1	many	CANAEGTGGFYGYTF	TGTGCCAACGCGGAAGGGACAGGGGGTTTCTATGGCTACACCTTC
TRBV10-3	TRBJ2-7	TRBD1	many	CAISEKGQVPYEQYF	TGTGCCATCAGTGAGAAGGGACAGGTACCCTACGAGCAGTACTTC
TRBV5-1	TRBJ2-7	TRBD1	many	CASSREGQGYEQYF	TGCGCCAGCAGCCGAGAGGGACAGGGCTACGAGCAGTACTTC
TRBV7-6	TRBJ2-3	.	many	CASSFAVTDTQYF	TGTGCCAGCAGCTTCGCGGTCACAGATACGCAGTATTTT
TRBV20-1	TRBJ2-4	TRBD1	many	CSASAPGQELAKNIQYF	TGCAGTGCTAGCGCACCGGGACAGGAACTAGCCAAAAACATTCAGTACTTC
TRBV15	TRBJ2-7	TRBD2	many	CATSRDLSGGFSYEQYF	TGTGCCACCAGCAGAGATCTCAGCGGGGGGTTTTCCTACGAGCAGTACTTC
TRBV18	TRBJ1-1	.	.	CASSENMNTEAFF	TGTGCCAGCTCCGAGAACATGAACACTGAAGCTTTCTTT
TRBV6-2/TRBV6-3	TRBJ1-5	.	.	CASRGTYGPQHF	TGTGCCAGCAGGGGGACGTACGGGCCCCAGCATTTT
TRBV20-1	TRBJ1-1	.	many	CSASDRRRALTTEAFF	TGCAGTGCTAGCGATCGTCGTAGGGCCCTAACCACTGAAGCTTTCTTT
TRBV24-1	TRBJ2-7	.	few	CATSNSGGYEQYF	TGTGCCACCAGCAACAGTGGGGGCTACGAGCAGTACTTC
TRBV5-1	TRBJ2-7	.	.	CASSLFPQTYEQYF	TGCGCCAGCAGCTTGTTTCCACAGACCTACGAGCAGTACTTC
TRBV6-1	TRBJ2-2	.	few	CASSARVPGELFF	TGTGCCAGCAGTGCGAGGGTCCCCGGGGAGCTGTTTTTT
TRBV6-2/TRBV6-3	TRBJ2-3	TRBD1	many	CASSFNPDPGQDVDTQYF	TGTGCCAGCAGTTTCAACCCCGATCCGGGACAGGACGTAGATACGCAGTATTTT
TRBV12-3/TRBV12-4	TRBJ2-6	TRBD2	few	CASSGGGAGANVLTF	TGTGCCAGCAGTGGGGGAGGGGCTGGGGCCAACGTCCTGACTTTC
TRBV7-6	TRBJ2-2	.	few	CASSLSGTGELFF	TGTGCCAGCAGCTTAAGCGGGACCGGGGAGCTGTTTTTT
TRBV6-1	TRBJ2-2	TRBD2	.	CASSGLAGYRTGELFF	TGTGCCAGCAGCGGACTAGCGGGGTACCGAACCGGGGAGCTGTTTTTT
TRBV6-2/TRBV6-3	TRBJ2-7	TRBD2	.	CASPGTSVDEQYF	TGTGCCAGCCCGGGGACTAGCGTGGACGAGCAGTACTTC
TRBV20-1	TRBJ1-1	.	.	CSAPRGLDTEAFF	TGCAGTGCTCCTCGGGGCTTAGACACTGAAGCTTTCTTT
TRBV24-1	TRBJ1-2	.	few	CATSQGSDYGYTF	TGTGCCACCAGTCAGGGTAGTGACTATGGCTACACCTTC
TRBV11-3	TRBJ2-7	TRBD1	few	CASSSRQGAYEQYF	TGTGCCAGCAGCTCGAGACAGGGGGCTTACGAGCAGTACTTC
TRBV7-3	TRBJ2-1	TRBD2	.	CARSVTPSGGYNEQFF	TGTGCCAGAAGCGTAACCCCGAGCGGGGGGTACAATGAGCAGTTCTTC
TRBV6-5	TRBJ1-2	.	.	CASTYPGGGHKYGYTF	TGTGCCAGCACTTACCCGGGTGGGGGGCACAAGTATGGCTACACCTTC
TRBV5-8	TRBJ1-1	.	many	CASSLDSGRPNTEAFF	TGTGCCAGCAGCTTGGACTCAGGGCGCCCGAACACTGAAGCTTTCTTT
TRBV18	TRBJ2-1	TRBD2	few	CASSQRLAGEYAGSEQFF	TGTGCCAGCTCACAACGTCTAGCGGGAGAATATGCGGGGAGTGAGCAGTTCTTC
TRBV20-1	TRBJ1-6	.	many	CSVPSRWPALAPLHF	TGCAGTGTTCCGTCTCGGTGGCCGGCTTTGGCACCCCTCCACTTT
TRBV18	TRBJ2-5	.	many	CASSNYVGEETQYF	TGTGCCAGCTCAAACTACGTCGGGGAAGAGACCCAGTACTTC
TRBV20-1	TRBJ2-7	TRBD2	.	CSARGTSGSSYEQYF	TGCAGTGCTAGAGGGACTAGCGGGAGCTCCTACGAGCAGTACTTC
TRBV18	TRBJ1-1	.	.	CASSLIADMNTEAFF	TGTGCCAGCTCGCTTATTGCAGATATGAACACTGAAGCTTTCTTT
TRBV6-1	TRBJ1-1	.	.	CASSGLAGNNEAFF	TGTGCCAGCAGTGGATTGGCAGGAAACAATGAGGCTTTCTTT
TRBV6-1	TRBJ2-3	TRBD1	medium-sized	CASSDPPGQGTDTQYF	TGTGCCAGCAGTGATCCCCCCGGACAGGGCACAGATACGCAGTATTTT
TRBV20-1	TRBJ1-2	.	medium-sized	CSANRDGYTF	TGCAGTGCTAACAGGGACGGCTACACCTTC
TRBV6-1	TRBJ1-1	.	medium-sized	CASSPRNTEAFF	TGTGCCAGCAGTCCACGGAACACTGAAGCTTTCTTT
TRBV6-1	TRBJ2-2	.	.	CASREMTNTGELFF	TGTGCCAGCAGGGAGATGACGAACACCGGGGAGCTGTTTTTT
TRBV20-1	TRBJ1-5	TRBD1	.	CSAYDRGSNQPQHF	TGCAGTGCTTACGACAGGGGTAGCAATCAGCCCCAGCATTTT
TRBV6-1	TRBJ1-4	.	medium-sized	CASSEAGGGNEKLFF	TGTGCCAGCAGTGAAGCGGGAGGGGGTAATGAAAAACTGTTTTTT